Listed below are T cell receptor beta chains from one sample, sequenced in a study of blood T cell repertoires in COVID-19. Assay: immunoSEQ multiplex PCR; the TCRdb copy retains only in-frame clones and omits some. The sample lists 300,000 to 400,000 clones, approximately 87% seen once, with roughly 2.9% in the top ten. Specimen: peripheral blood. These receptor sequences come from a woman younger than 45 with COVID-19, enrolled during active disease. Each CDR3 is given with its conserved first and last residue.

j_call	v_call	cdr3_aa
TRBJ1-5	TRBV7-9	CASSLTGEAYSNQPQHF
TRBJ2-1	TRBV3-1/TRBV3-2	CASSQDGQVNNEQFF
TRBJ2-5	TRBV6-5	CASRGHGGAQETQYF
TRBJ2-7	TRBV27	CASGRTGIYEQYF
TRBJ2-2	TRBV7-9	CASSSGQGKRAGELFF
TRBJ2-1	TRBV6-2/TRBV6-3	CASSRLRLESEQFF
TRBJ2-2	TRBV19	CASRESAGELFF
TRBJ1-5	TRBV10-3	CAHCRGQNQPQHF
TRBJ2-7	TRBV25-1	CASRATGGYEQYF
TRBJ1-2	TRBV5-4	CASSLGQEVYGYTF
TRBJ1-1	TRBV9	CASSPPGTGLTEAFF
TRBJ1-6	TRBV6-4	CASSVRGDGDSPLHF
TRBJ2-1	TRBV6-5	CASTGKEQFF
TRBJ2-7	TRBV28	CASQGRSLEQYF
TRBJ2-7	TRBV2	CASGLTSSYEQYF
TRBJ2-7	TRBV6-1	CASSEVRGGGGHEQYF
TRBJ1-1	TRBV7-6	CASSANSGKRTEAFF
TRBJ2-3	TRBV3-1/TRBV3-2	CASSQVTASDTQYF
TRBJ1-4	TRBV4-1	CASSLTGGEKLFF
TRBJ1-2	TRBV4-2	CASSQGRTLGGYTF
TRBJ2-1	TRBV7-3	CASSSTGSVYNEQFF
TRBJ2-1	TRBV24-1	CATSDDQGRTYNEQFF
TRBJ1-5	TRBV30	CAWSVLRGAQPQHF
TRBJ2-7	TRBV28	CATRGTPPSYEQYF
TRBJ1-4	TRBV5-1	CASSPTSSTNEKLFF
TRBJ1-5	TRBV10-3	CAISSDKGEMAQHF
TRBJ2-5	TRBV3-1/TRBV3-2	CASSLRSPETQYF
TRBJ1-2	TRBV3-1/TRBV3-2	CASSQDFGAGFGYTF
TRBJ2-6	TRBV15	CATSRVSSSSGANVLTF
TRBJ2-2	TRBV11-2	CASSGTGLGELFF
TRBJ2-7	TRBV3-1/TRBV3-2	CASSPDLAVSYEQYF
TRBJ1-5	TRBV19	CASSIPSRRYSNQPQHF
TRBJ2-2	TRBV19	CASSIGQGVGGELFF
TRBJ2-1	TRBV4-1	CASSQGGTTNEQFF
TRBJ2-5	TRBV7-9	CASSLAMAGGMETQYF
TRBJ1-1	TRBV7-9	CASTISSTLNTEAFF
TRBJ1-1	TRBV18	CASSQTQGNTEAFF
TRBJ2-7	TRBV5-1	CASGVQGVTSYEQYF
TRBJ1-6	TRBV11-2	CASSQAVVGQIHF
TRBJ2-7	TRBV24-1	CATSDPRLAGENEQYF
TRBJ2-7	TRBV5-1	CASSSQTGYEQYF
TRBJ2-2	TRBV2	CASSGGTGNTGELFF
TRBJ2-7	TRBV11-2	CASSLAPLAWYEQYF
TRBJ1-1	TRBV6-6	CASTRDTEAFF
TRBJ1-4	TRBV7-9	CASSSPKTATNEKLFF
TRBJ1-2	TRBV14	CASSQEDSRGYTF
TRBJ1-1	TRBV5-6	CASSYPPGSTNTEAFF
TRBJ1-2	TRBV7-2	CASSTPLNYGYTF